One and the same sample provided the 8 T cell receptor beta chains below, sequenced in a study of cytomegalovirus exposure and HLA in healthy donors. Use of 60 Vbeta and 13 Jbeta primers characterized the PCR. Sequencing used immunoSEQ multiplex PCR; TCRdb keeps in-frame clones, though not all of them. The profile shows approximately 260,000 clones, about 83% of them singletons. Sequenced sample: PBMCs. The receptors were gathered from a woman in her forties in good health and CMV-seropositive.

This sequence joins TRBV12-5 and TRBJ2-1, with 8 bases matching TRBD2. J gave up 9 bases and V 9 bases, and 13 bases lay outside the gene matches. The CDR3 consists of 14 residues. Per the germline V gene, CDR1 is LGHNT and CDR2 is FRNRAP. The CDR3 protein is CASLPGGAPGEQFF. The CDR3, as DNA: TGTGCTAGCCTACCCGGGGGGGCCCCCGGTGAGCAGTTCTTC.

V usage is TRBV30 and J usage is TRBJ2-7; 8 bases agree with TRBD1. Germline-derived CDR1 and CDR2 are GTSNPN and SVGIG (reference sequence). The CDR3 length is 14 residues. V shed 5 bases and J 1 base; nucleotides not matched to a gene: 7. As DNA, the CDR3 is TGTGCCTGGGGGGGACAGGTTCGGTCCTACGAGCAGTACTTC. Translating gives CAWGGQVRSYEQYF.

The gene calls are TRBV29-1 and TRBJ2-3; 7 nucleotides agree with TRBD2. V trimming: 4 bases; J trimming: 0 bases; junction bases outside the gene matches: 4. CDR1 and CDR2 (germline): SQVTM, ANQGSEA. This CDR3 comprises 14 residues. CDR3 amino acids: CSVGRGVSTDTQYF. CDR3 nucleotides: TGCAGCGTTGGCCGGGGGGTGAGCACAGATACGCAGTATTTT.

This sequence joins TRBV25-1 and TRBJ2-7; TRBD1 is a possible D gene (6 bases). Germline V gene lookup returns CDR1 MGHDK and CDR2 SYGVNS. The CDR3 spans 16 residues. Trimming pared 2 bases from V and 3 bases from J, leaving 17 bases between. DNA for the CDR3: TGTGCCAGCAGTGAACGGCAGGGGTGGGCCGTCTACGAGCAGTACTTC. Encoded protein: CASSERQGWAVYEQYF.

The V gene is TRBV7-7, the J gene TRBJ2-1; D is possibly TRBD2 (5 bases). V gave up 4 bases and J gave up 0 bases, with 16 bases separating them. Germline V gene data show CDR1 as SSHAT and CDR2 as FNYEAQ (reference sequence). This CDR3 has 17 residues. Here the CDR3 reads CASSSPFGRPSYNEQFF. The CDR3 bases are TGTGCCAGCAGCTCCCCCTTTGGGAGACCCTCCTACAATGAGCAGTTCTTC.

The chain couples TRBV11-3 to TRBJ1-2; a weak D match, TRBD1 (6 bases). Germline CDR1 is SGHNT and CDR2 is YENEEA. Trimming left V 5 bases short and J 5 bases short, with 21 bases between. This CDR3 has 16 amino acids. Here the CDR3 reads CASSIGQSTQVYGYTF. The CDR3 bases are TGTGCCAGCAGCATAGGACAGTCTACCCAAGTGTATGGCTACACCTTC.

The gene calls are TRBV19 and TRBJ1-1, with TRBD1 identical over 7 bases. The length of the CDR3 is 14 residues. Germline V gives CDR1 LNHDA, CDR2 SQIVND (reference sequence). With 7 bases clipped from V and 3 bases from J, the junction kept 8 bases outside the gene matches. CDR3 in amino acids: CASKRQGVDTEAFF. CDR3 DNA sequence: TGTGCCAGTAAGAGACAGGGCGTCGACACTGAAGCTTTCTTT.

This clone was picked up a small number of times. V gene TRBV5-1 combines with J gene TRBJ2-1; 8 bases agree with TRBD2. The CDR3 length is 14 residues. With 1 base clipped from V and 8 bases from J, the junction kept 5 bases outside the gene matches. Germline-derived CDR1 and CDR2 are SGHRS and YFSETQ. CDR3 amino acids: CASSLSQREYEQFF. CDR3 bases: TGCGCCAGCAGCTTGTCCCAGCGGGAGTATGAGCAGTTCTTC.